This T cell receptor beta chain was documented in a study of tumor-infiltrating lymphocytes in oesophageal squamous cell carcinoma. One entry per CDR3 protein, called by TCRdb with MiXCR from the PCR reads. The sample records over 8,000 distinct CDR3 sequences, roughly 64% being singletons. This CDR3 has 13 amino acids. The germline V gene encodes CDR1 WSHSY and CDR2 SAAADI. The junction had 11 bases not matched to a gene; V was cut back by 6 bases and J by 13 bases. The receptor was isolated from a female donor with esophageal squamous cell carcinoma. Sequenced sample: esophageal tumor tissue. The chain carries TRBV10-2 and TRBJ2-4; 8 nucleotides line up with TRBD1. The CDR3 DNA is TGCGCCAGCAGGACAGGGGTTTACAATGAGCAGTACTTC. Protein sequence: CASRTGVYNEQYF.